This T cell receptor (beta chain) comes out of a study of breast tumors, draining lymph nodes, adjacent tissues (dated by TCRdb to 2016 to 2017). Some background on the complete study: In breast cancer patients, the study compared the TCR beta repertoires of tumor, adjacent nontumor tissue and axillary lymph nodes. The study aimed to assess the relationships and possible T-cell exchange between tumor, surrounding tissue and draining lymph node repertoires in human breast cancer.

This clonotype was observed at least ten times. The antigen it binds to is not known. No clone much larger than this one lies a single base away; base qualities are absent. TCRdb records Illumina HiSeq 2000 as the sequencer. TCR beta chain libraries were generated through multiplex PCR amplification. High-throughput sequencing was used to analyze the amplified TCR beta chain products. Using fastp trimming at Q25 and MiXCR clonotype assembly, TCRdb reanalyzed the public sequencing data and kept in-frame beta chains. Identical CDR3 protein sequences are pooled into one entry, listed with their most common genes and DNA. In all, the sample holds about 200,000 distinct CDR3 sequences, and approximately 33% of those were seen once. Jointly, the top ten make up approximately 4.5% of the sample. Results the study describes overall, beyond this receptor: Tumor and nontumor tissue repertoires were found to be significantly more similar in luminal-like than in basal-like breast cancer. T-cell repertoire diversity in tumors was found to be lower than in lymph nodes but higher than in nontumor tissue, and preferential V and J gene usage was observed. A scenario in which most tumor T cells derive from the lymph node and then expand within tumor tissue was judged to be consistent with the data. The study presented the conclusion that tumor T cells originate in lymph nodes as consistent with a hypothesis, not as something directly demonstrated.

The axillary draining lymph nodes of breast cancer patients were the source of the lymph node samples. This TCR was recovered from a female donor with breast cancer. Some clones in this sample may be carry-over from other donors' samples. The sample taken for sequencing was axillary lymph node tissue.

The CDR3 protein is CASSTGQTETQYF. The DNA sequence is as follows: TGTGCCAGCAGTACGGGACAGACAGAGACCCAGTACTTC. The chain couples TRBV9 to TRBJ2-5; 7 bases in between match TRBD1. As encoded in the germline V gene, CDR1 is SGDLS while CDR2 is YYNGEE. Relative to germline, V is missing 5 bases and J is missing 4 bases, with 5 bases of the junction outside any gene match. The CDR3 runs 13 amino acids, cysteine and phenylalanine included. CDR3 DNA is the only sequence kept; it has 39 bases, read in frame from the first base.